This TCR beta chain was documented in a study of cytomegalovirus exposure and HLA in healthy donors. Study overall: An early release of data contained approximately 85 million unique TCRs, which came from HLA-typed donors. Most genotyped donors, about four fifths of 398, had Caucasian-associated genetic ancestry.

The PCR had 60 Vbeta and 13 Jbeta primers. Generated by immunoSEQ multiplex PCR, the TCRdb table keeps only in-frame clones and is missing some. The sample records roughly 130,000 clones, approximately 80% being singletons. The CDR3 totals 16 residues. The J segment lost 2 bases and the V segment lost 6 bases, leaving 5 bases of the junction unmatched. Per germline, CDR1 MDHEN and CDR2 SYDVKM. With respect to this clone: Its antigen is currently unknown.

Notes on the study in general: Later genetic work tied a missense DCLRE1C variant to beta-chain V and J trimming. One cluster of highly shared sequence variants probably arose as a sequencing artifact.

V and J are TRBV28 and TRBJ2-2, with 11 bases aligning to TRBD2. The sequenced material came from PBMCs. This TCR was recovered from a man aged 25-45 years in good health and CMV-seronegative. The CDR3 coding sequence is TGTGCCAGCAGACTTAGCGGGAGGGCCAACACCGGGGAGCTGTTTTTT. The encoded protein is CASRLSGRANTGELFF. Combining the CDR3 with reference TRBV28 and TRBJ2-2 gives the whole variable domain DVKVTQSSRYLVKRTGEKVFLECVQDMDHENMFWYRQDPGLGLRLIYFSYDVKMKEKGDIPEGYSVSREKKERFSLILESASTNQTSMYLCASRLSGRANTGELFFGEGSRLTVL.